This T cell receptor (beta chain) originates from a study of Graves' ophthalmopathy and Graves' hyperthyroidism. Notes on this clonotype: This may come from a read error, since a much larger clone is one base off.

TCR beta CDR3 amplification used RNA transcripts. Amplification began with first-round RT-PCR using HTBI primers, then second-round multiplex PCR was performed. TCRdb recomputed calls from the multiplex PCR reads with MiXCR, one row per CDR3 protein. The table includes some 1.1 million distinct CDR3 sequences, approximately 35% detected once. This clonotype was sampled from an adult man with Graves' hyperthyroidism. Sequences were obtained from peripheral blood or thyroid tissue (not recorded which).

CDR3 nucleotides: TGTGCCAGCAGCCTCGACGGGGCCCCCCTCCACTTT. Translated: CASSLDGAPLHF. The genes are TRBV9 and TRBJ1-6; D is possibly TRBD1 (5 bases). V lost 4 bases and J 13 bases, leaving 12 bases between the germline ends. This CDR3 has 12 amino acids. From germline, CDR1 is SGDLS and CDR2 YYNGEE.